Reported below is one T cell receptor beta chain. The V end was cut by 7 bases, the J end by 8 bases, with 21 bases between. Germline V gene sequence: CDR1 LNHDA, CDR2 SQIVND (reference sequence). CDR3 length: 15 residues. This sample was taken from a study of shared clonotypes between healthy human individuals. Produced via immunoSEQ multiplex PCR; TCRdb's table is partial and in-frame only. This repertoire shows a few million clones, 93% found once; its top ten account for 0.39%. This chain links TRBV19 with TRBJ2-1; D might be TRBD2 (6 bases). The source material was naive CD4+ T cells from PBMCs. The sample's subset: CD45RA+ positively selected. The sequence derives from a man aged 18-30 years in good health. Some clones in this sample may be carry-over from other donors' samples. The DNA of the CDR3 is TGTGCCAGTAAAGAGGTGGTGGCGGGAAGCGATGAGCAGTTCTTC. Translation: CASKEVVAGSDEQFF.